This TCR beta chain stems from a study of Graves' ophthalmopathy and Graves' hyperthyroidism. The study, taken as a whole, reports: Using a 13-signature model, the authors split ophthalmopathy from stable hyperthyroidism, with roughly 88% sensitivity and roughly 80% specificity. Thyroid clonotypes that were expanded above 0.001 frequency mostly also appeared in blood.

Amplification of the TCR beta CDR3 regions used RNA transcripts (as template). A first-round RT-PCR used HTBI primers, followed by a second-round multiplex PCR. A single record per CDR3 protein comes from TCRdb applying MiXCR to the multiplex PCR reads. The table has 500,000 to 800,000 distinct CDR3 sequences, about two fifths seen once. As diagnostic evidence, clinical symptoms, serum thyroxine, TRAb, thyroid ultrasound and orbital computed tomography were relied upon. As the starting material, 9.5 to 10 ml of fresh peripheral blood yielded the PBMCs. V trimming: 4 bases; J trimming: 2 bases; junction bases outside the gene matches: 1. The CDR3 has 16 residues. Per the germline V gene, CDR1 is ENHRY and CDR2 is SYGVKD. This clonotype was seen many times. Its specificity is not known.

This TCR derives from an adult man with Graves' ophthalmopathy. This sequence joins TRBV10-3 and TRBJ2-2; TRBD2 aligns across 13 bases. Specimen: peripheral blood. The CDR3 here is CAISGTSGGNTGELFF. CDR3 nucleotides: TGTGCCATCAGTGGGACTAGCGGGGGAAACACCGGGGAGCTGTTTTTT.